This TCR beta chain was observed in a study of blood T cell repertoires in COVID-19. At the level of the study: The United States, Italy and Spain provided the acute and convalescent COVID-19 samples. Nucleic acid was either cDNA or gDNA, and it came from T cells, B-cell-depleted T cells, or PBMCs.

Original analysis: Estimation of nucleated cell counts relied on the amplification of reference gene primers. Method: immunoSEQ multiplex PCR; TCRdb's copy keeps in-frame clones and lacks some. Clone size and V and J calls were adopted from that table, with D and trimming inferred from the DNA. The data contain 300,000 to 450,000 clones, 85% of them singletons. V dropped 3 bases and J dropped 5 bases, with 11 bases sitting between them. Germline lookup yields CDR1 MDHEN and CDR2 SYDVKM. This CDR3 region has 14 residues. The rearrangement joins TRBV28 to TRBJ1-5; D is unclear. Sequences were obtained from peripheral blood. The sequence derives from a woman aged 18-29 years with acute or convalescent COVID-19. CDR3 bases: TGTGCCAGCAGTTTTGGGCAGACCGATCAGCCCCAGCATTTT. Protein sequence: CASSFGQTDQPQHF. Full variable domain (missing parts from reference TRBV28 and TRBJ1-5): DVKVTQSSRYLVKRTGEKVFLECVQDMDHENMFWYRQDPGLGLRLIYFSYDVKMKEKGDIPEGYSVSREKKERFSLILESASTNQTSMYLCASSFGQTDQPQHFGDGTRLSIL.